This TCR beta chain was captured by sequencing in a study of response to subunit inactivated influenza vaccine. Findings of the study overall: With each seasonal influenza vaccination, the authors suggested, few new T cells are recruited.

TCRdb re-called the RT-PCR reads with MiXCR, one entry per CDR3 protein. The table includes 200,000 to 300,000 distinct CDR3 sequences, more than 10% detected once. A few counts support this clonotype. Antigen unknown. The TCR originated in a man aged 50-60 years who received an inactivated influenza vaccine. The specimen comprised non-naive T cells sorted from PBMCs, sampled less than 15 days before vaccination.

The CDR3 sequence is CASSRTLAASSYEQYF. Here the CDR3 DNA reads TGCGCCAGCAGCCGGACCCTAGCGGCGAGCTCCTACGAGCAGTACTTC. This sequence joins TRBV4-1 and TRBJ2-7; 7 positions match TRBD2. The CDR3 length is 16 residues. Germline trimming cut 4 bases from V and 0 bases from J; bases unmatched to any gene: 9. CDR1 is MGHRA, CDR2 YSYEKL, per germline.